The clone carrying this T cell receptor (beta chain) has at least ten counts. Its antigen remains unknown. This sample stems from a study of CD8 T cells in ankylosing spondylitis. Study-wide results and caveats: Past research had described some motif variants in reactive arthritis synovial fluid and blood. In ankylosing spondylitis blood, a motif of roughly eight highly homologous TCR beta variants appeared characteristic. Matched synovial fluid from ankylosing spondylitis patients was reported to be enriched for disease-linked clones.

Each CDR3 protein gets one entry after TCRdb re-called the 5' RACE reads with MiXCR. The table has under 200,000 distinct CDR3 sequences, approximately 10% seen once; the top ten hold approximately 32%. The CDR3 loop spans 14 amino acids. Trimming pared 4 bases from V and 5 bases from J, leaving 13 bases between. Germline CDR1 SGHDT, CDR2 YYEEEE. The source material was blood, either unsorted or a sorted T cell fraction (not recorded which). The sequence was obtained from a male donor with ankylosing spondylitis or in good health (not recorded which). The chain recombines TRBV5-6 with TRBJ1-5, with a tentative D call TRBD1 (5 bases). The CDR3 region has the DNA TGTGCCAGCAGCCGGCGACAGTCCGATCAGCCCCAGCATTTT. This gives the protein CASSRRQSDQPQHF.